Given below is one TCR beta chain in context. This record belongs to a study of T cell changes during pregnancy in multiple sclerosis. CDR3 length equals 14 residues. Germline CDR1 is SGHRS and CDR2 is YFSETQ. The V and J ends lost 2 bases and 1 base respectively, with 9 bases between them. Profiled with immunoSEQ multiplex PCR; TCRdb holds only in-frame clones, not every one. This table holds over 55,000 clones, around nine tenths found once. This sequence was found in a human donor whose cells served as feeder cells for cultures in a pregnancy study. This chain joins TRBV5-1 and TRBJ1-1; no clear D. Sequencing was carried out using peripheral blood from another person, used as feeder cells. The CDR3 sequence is CASSLMDGNTEAFF. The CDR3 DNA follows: TGCGCCAGCAGCTTAATGGACGGGAACACTGAAGCTTTCTTT.